The source of this TCR beta chain is a study of early T cells in non-severe SARS-CoV-2 infection. Study results and caveats: Anti-spike CD8 responses were favored in VDJdb matching, and private and CD4 specificities were missed.

Unique molecular identifiers (one per individual cDNA molecule) were attached. TCRdb passed the 5' RACE reads through MiXCR, listing each CDR3 protein once. This sample has some 30,000 distinct CDR3 sequences; under 6.5% occur once, and the top ten carry around 13%. This clonotype has at least ten counts. The antigen is not known. This receptor was taken from an adult who was a healthcare worker with PCR-confirmed SARS-CoV-2 infection or an uninfected control (not recorded which). The sequenced sample was whole blood.

The CDR3 DNA sequence: TGTGCCATACGAGAGAACACTGAAGCTTTCTTT. As protein: CAIRENTEAFF. The chain recombines TRBV10-3 with TRBJ1-1; D unresolved. Deletions cut 9 bases from V and 1 base from J, with 6 bases between. The CDR3 runs 11 residues. Germline V gene sequence: CDR1 ENHRY, CDR2 SYGVKD.